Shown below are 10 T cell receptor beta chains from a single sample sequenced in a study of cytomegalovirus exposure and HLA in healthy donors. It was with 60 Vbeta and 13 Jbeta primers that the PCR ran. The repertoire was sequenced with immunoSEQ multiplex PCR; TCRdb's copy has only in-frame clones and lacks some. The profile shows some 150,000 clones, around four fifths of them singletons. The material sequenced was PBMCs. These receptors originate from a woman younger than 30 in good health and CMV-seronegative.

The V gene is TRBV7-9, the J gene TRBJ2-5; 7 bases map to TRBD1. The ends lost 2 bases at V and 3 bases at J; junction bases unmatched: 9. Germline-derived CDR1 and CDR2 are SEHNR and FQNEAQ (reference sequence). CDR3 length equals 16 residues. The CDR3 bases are TGTGCCAGCAGCTTAAGACAGGGCGCGGGCAAAGAGACCCAGTACTTC. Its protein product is CASSLRQGAGKETQYF.

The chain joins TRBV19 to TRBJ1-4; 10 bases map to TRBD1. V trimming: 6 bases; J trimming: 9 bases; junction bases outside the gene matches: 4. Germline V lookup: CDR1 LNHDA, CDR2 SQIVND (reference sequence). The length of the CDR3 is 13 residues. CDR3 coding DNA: TGTGCCAGTAGGGGACAGGGGAATCAAAAACTGTTTTTT. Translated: CASRGQGNQKLFF. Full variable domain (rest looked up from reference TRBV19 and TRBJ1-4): DGGITQSPKYLFRKEGQNVTLSCEQNLNHDAMYWYRQDPGQGLRLIYYSQIVNDFQKGDIAEGYSVSREKKESFPLTVTSAQKNPTAFYLCASRGQGNQKLFFGSGTQLSVL.

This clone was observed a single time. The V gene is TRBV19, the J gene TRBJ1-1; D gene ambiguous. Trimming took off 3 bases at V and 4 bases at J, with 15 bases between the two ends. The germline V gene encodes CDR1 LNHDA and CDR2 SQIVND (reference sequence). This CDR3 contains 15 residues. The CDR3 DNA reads TGTGCCAGTAGTATGCGGCGGGAGGTTGTCACTGAAGCTTTCTTT. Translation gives CASSMRREVVTEAFF.

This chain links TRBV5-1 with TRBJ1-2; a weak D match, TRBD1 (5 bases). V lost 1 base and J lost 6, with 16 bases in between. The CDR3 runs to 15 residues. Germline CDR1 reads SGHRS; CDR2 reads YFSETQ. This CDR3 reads CASSLSGTAKHGYTF. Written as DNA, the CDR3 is TGCGCCAGCAGCTTGTCGGGGACTGCCAAACATGGCTACACCTTC.

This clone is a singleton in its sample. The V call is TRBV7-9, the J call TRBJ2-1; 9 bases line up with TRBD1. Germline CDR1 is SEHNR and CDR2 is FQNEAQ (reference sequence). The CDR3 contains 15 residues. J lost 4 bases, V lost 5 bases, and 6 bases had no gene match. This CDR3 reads CASSQTGGGYNEQFF. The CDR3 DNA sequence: TGTGCCAGCAGCCAAACAGGGGGCGGATACAATGAGCAGTTCTTC.

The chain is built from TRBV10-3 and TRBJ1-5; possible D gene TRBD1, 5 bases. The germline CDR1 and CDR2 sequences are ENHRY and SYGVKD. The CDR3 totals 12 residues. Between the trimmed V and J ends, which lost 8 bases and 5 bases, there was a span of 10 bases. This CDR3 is CAIGTGDQPQHF. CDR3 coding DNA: TGTGCCATCGGGACGGGAGATCAGCCCCAGCATTTT.

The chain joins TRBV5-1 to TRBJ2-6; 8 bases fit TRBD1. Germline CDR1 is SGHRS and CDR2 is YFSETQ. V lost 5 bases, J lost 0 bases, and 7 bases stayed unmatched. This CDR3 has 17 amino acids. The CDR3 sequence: CASSPTGGNSGANVLTF. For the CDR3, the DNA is TGCGCCAGCAGTCCCACAGGGGGAAACTCTGGGGCCAACGTCCTGACTTTC.

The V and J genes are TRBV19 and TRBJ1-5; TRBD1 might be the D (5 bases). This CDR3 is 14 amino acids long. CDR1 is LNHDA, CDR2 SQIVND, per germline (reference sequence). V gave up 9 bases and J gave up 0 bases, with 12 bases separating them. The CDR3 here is CASGGEYSNQPQHF. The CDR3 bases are TGTGCCAGCGGGGGTGAATATAGCAATCAGCCCCAGCATTTT.

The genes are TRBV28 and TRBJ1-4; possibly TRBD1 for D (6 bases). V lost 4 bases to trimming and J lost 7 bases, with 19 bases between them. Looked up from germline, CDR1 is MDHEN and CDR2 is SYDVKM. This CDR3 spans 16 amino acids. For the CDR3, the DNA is TGTGCCAGCAGTTCTCCCGGGGACACCGGTCGTGAAAAACTGTTTTTT. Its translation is CASSSPGDTGREKLFF. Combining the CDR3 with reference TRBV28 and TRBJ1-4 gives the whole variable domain DVKVTQSSRYLVKRTGEKVFLECVQDMDHENMFWYRQDPGLGLRLIYFSYDVKMKEKGDIPEGYSVSREKKERFSLILESASTNQTSMYLCASSSPGDTGREKLFFGSGTQLSVL.

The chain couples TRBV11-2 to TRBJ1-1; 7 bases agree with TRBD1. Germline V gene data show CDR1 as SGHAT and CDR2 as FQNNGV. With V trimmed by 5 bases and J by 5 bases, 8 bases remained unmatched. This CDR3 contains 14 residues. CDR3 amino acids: CASSHRQGRTEAFF. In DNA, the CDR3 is TGTGCCAGCAGCCATAGACAGGGTCGGACTGAAGCTTTCTTT.